This TCR beta chain was identified in a study of CD8 T cells in Susac syndrome (dated by TCRdb to between 2017 and 2020). For the study in its entirety: The study used repertoire sequencing to test whether antigen drove CD8+ T cell activation and differentiation in Susac syndrome. The clonality of the CD8+ T cell repertoire was compared across around twelve healthy donors, about 14 Susac syndrome patients and around 15 multiple sclerosis patients. The full study reports these points: The TCR sequencing and HLA analysis was acknowledged to have included a relatively small number of individuals.

Remarks on this clonotype: Its antigen remains unidentified. Within one base of it there is no much larger clone, and no base qualities were kept.

RNA was extracted with the RNeasy kit and about 0.45 to 1 ug was reverse transcribed using random hexamers. The immunoSEQ multiplex PCR assay, which covers 54 Vbeta and 13 Jbeta segments, was used to amplify TCR beta CDR3 regions. Bias from PCR amplification was corrected by using a synthetic template baseline for primer optimization and for computational correction. In the paper's pipeline: Reads were annotated to V, D and J genes according to IMGT and were analyzed with immunoSEQ Analyzer, with only productive sequences retained. To calculate clonality, Shannon entropy was normalized by log2 of the number of productive unique sequences and then subtracted from one. For each patient and control, public and private clones were evaluated within the 100 most prevalent clones. A clone was defined as Susac-specific if it was absent from the healthy and MS cohorts, from some 1,100 published viral clones and from other ImmuneACCESS disease sequences. TCRdb trimmed public reads at Q25 via fastp, called clones via MiXCR and kept in-frame beta chains. Rows matching on CDR3 protein sequence are summarized as one entry with the most common DNA and genes. The V and J calls shown here were made by TCRdb, not taken from the authors' results. Recorded for this sample are about 440,000 distinct CDR3 sequences; 85% of them occurred a single time. The ten largest make up approximately 0.11% of the sample.

Peripheral blood CD8+ and CD4+ T cells from healthy donors, Susac syndrome patients and multiple sclerosis patients were profiled by high-throughput TCR beta sequencing. The multiple sclerosis controls were treatment-naive patients who had stable or active relapsing-remitting disease and met the revised McDonald criteria. Bulk CD8+ and CD4+ T cells were purified by magnetic negative isolation, whereas CD8+ TEMRA cells were enriched by FACS. Blood was collected in EDTA tubes and processed within 24 hours, with PBMCs isolated through density gradient centrifugation. PBMCs intended for TCR sequencing were cryopreserved in liquid nitrogen and were subsequently thawed in a 37 degrees C water bath. The sorted or isolated CD4+, CD8+ and CD8+ TEMRA cells had a purity of 90% or higher. CDR1 and CDR2, looked up from the germline V gene, are SQVTM and ANQGSEA. The CDR3, cysteine through phenylalanine, is 12 amino acids long. CDR3 DNA only is kept here, 36 bases in frame from base 1. The trim is 4 bases for V and 5 bases for J, with a gap of 12 bases between the germline ends.

The rearrangement joined TRBV29-1 to TRBJ2-7, and possibly TRBD2, on 6 matching bases. The TCR sequence derives from a human donor with multiple sclerosis. Sequenced: CD8+ T cells from PBMCs. The CDR3 has the sequence CSVAGVGDEQYF. The DNA sequence follows: TGCAGCGTTGCGGGGGTTGGAGACGAGCAGTACTTC.